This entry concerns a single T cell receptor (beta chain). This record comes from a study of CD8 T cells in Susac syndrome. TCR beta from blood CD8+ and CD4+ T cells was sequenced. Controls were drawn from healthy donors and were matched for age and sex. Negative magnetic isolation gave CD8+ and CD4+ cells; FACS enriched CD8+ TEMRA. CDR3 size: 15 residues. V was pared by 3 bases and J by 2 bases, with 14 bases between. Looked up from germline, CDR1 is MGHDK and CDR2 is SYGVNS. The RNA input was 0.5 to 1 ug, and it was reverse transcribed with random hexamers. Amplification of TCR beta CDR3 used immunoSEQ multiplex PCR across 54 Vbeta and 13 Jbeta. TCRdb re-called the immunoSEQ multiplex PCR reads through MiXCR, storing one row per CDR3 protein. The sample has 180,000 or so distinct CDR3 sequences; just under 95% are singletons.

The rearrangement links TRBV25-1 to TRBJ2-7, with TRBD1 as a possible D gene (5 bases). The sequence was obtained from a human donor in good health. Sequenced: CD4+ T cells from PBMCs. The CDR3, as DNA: TGTGCCAGCAGTGATCCTGACAGACCCACCTACGAGCAGTACTTC. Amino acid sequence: CASSDPDRPTYEQYF.